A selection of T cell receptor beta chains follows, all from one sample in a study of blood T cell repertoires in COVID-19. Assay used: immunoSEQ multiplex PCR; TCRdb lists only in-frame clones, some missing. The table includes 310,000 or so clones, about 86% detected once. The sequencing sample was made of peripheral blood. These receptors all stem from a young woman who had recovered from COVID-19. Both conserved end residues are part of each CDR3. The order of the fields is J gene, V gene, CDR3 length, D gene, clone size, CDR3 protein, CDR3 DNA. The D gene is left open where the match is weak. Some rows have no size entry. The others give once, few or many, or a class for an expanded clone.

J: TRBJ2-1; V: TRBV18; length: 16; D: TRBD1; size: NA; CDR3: CASSRDRDLRYNEQFF; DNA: TGTGCCAGCTCAAGGGACAGGGATCTTCGGTACAATGAGCAGTTCTTC
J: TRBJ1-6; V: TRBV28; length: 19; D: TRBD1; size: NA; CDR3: CASSLGQGVLSSYNSPLHF; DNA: TGTGCCAGCAGTTTAGGACAGGGGGTTCTCAGCTCCTATAATTCACCCCTCCACTTT
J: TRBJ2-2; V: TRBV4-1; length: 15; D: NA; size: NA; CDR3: CASSQYPEGAGELFF; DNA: TGCGCCAGCAGCCAATACCCTGAGGGGGCCGGGGAGCTGTTTTTT
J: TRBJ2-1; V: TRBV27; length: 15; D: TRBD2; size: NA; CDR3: CASSWTSGTLNRQFF; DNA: TGTGCCAGCAGTTGGACTAGCGGGACTCTCAATAGGCAGTTCTTC
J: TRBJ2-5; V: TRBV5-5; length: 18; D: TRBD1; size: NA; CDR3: CASSVRPSTGGAGETQYF; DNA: TGTGCCAGCAGCGTTAGGCCGTCAACAGGGGGCGCAGGGGAGACCCAGTACTTC
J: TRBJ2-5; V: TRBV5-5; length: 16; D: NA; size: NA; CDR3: CASSSRDTSYQETQYF; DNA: TGTGCCAGCAGCTCCCGGGACACCTCGTACCAAGAGACCCAGTACTTC
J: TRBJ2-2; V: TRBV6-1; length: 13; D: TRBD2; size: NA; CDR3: CASSDSGPGELFF; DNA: TGTGCCAGCAGTGATAGCGGGCCCGGGGAGCTGTTTTTT
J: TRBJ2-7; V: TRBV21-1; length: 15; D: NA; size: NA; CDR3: CASSKGGGRPYEQYF; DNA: TGTGCCAGCAGCAAAGGGGGCGGGAGACCCTACGAGCAGTACTTC
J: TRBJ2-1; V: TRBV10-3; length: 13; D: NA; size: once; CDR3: CAISGQPDNEQFF; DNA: TGTGCCATCAGTGGACAGCCTGACAATGAGCAGTTCTTC
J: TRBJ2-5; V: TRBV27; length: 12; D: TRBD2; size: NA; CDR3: CASSMREGTQYF; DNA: TGTGCCAGCAGTATGCGGGAGGGGACCCAGTACTTC
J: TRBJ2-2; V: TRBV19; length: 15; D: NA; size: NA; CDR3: CASSLDLQGTGELFF; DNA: TGTGCCAGTAGTCTGGATTTACAGGGAACCGGGGAGCTGTTTTTT
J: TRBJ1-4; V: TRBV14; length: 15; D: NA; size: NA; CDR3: CASSRPGILPEKLFF; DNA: TGTGCCAGCAGCCGTCCGGGGATCCTTCCCGAAAAACTGTTTTTT
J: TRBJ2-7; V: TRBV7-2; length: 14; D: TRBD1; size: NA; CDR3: CASSFGTGMYEQYF; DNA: TGTGCCAGCAGCTTTGGGACAGGGATGTACGAGCAGTACTTC
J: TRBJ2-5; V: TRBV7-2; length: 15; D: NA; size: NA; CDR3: CASSLARQFQETQYF; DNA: TGTGCCAGCAGCTTAGCTCGCCAGTTCCAAGAGACCCAGTACTTC
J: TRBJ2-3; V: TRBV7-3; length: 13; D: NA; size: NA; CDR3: CASSLSGTDTQYF; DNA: TGTGCCAGCAGCTTATCAGGCACAGATACGCAGTATTTT
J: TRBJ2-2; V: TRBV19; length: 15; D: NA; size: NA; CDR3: CASSTTGPNTGELFF; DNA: TGTGCCAGTAGTACTACAGGGCCGAACACCGGGGAGCTGTTTTTT
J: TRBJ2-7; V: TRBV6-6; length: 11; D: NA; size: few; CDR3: CASSSNYEQYF; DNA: TGTGCCAGCAGCTCTAACTACGAGCAGTACTTC
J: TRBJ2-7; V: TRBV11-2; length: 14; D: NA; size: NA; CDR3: CASSLDRRSYEQYF; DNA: TGTGCCAGCAGCTTAGACAGGCGATCCTACGAGCAGTACTTC
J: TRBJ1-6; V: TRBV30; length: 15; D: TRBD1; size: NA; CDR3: CAWERNRGWNSPLHF; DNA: TGTGCCTGGGAGCGGAACAGGGGGTGGAATTCACCCCTCCACTTT
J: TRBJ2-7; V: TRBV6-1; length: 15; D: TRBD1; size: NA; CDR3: CASSDTGTGTYEQYF; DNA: TGTGCCAGCAGTGATACCGGGACAGGGACCTACGAGCAGTACTTC
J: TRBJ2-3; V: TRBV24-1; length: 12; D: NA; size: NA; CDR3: CATSGAADTQYF; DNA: TGTGCCACCAGTGGGGCAGCAGATACGCAGTATTTT
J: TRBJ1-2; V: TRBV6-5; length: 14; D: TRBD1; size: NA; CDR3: CASRGQGVTYGYTF; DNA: TGTGCCAGCAGGGGACAGGGGGTAACCTATGGCTACACCTTC
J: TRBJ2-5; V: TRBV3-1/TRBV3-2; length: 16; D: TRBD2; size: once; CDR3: CASSRGGLAGGETQYF; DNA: TGTGCCAGCAGCCGAGGGGGACTAGCGGGAGGAGAGACCCAGTACTTC
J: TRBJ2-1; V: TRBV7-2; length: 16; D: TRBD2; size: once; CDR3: CASSLPGLAGGIEQFF; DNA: TGTGCCAGCAGCCTACCCGGACTAGCGGGGGGTATTGAGCAGTTCTTC
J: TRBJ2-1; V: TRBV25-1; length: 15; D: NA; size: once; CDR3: CASSAGGLGGNEQFF; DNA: TGTGCCAGCAGTGCAGGGGGACTAGGGGGAAATGAGCAGTTCTTC
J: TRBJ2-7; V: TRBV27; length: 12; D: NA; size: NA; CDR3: CASSSSSYEQYF; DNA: TGTGCCAGCAGCTCCAGCTCCTACGAGCAGTACTTC
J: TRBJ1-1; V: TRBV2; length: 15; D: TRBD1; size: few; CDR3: CASSTGTGRFAEAFF; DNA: TGTGCCAGCAGTACCGGGACAGGGCGTTTCGCTGAAGCTTTCTTT
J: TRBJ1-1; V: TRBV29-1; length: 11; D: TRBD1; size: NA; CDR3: CSGIRQGGAFF; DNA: TGCAGCGGAATTCGACAGGGGGGAGCTTTCTTT
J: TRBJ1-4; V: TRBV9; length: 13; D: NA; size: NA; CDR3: CASSVRPGEKLFF; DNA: TGTGCCAGCAGCGTACGGCCCGGGGAAAAACTGTTTTTT
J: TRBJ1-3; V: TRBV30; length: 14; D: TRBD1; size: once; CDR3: CAWTDRVLGNTIYF; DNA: TGTGCCTGGACCGACAGGGTTCTTGGAAACACCATATATTTT
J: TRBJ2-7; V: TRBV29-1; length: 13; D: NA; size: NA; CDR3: CSARHDRSYEQYF; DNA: TGCAGCGCGCGCCACGACAGGAGCTACGAGCAGTACTTC
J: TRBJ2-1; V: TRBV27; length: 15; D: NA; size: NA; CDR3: CASSSEVSGYNEQFF; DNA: TGTGCCAGCAGTTCCGAAGTGAGCGGCTACAATGAGCAGTTCTTC
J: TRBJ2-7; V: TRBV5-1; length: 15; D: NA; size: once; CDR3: CASSLNREMSYEQYF; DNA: TGCGCCAGCAGCTTGAACAGGGAGATGTCCTACGAGCAGTACTTC